These 14 T cell receptor beta chains came from one sample sequenced in a study of blood T cell repertoires in COVID-19. Only in-frame clones appear in the TCRdb table, and some are missing; sequencing was by immunoSEQ multiplex PCR. The sample shows some 500,000 clones, less than 90% of them seen only once. Sequencing was carried out using peripheral blood. The receptors here all came from a woman between 45 and 65 years old with COVID-19, enrolled during active disease.

V usage is TRBV10-3 and J usage is TRBJ2-7, with 10 nucleotides matching TRBD1. Germline CDR1 is ENHRY and CDR2 is SYGVKD. J gave up 3 bases and V 8 bases, and 10 bases lay outside the gene matches. The CDR3 totals 15 residues. In nucleotides, the CDR3 is TGTGCCATCCGGGACAGGGGAGGCTTAGTCTACGAGCAGTACTTC. Translating gives CAIRDRGGLVYEQYF.

This clone turned up a few times. V gene TRBV5-1 combines with J gene TRBJ2-2, with a possible D match to TRBD2 (5 bases). V shed 2 bases and J shed 5 bases, with 7 bases lying between them. Germline CDR1 is SGHRS and CDR2 is YFSETQ. There are 13 residues in the CDR3. This CDR3 reads CASSLTGTGELFF. The CDR3 DNA is TGCGCCAGCAGCTTAACGGGGACCGGGGAGCTGTTTTTT.

The chain joins TRBV28 to TRBJ2-2; D is undetermined. In germline, CDR1 is MDHEN, CDR2 SYDVKM. This CDR3 contains 13 residues. Trimming cost V 3 bases and J 1 base, with 3 bases left between them. CDR3 residues: CASSFMNTGELFF. Here the CDR3 DNA reads TGTGCCAGCAGTTTCATGAACACCGGGGAGCTGTTTTTT.

The rearrangement joins TRBV6-1 to TRBJ2-1, with TRBD1 matching over 10 bases. CDR3 length: 15 amino acids. Germline lookup yields CDR1 MNHNS and CDR2 SASEGT. The V gene end was trimmed by 3 bases and the J gene end by 4 bases; junction bases not matched to a gene: 3. CDR3 loop: CASSDGTGVYNEQFF. The CDR3 region has the DNA TGTGCCAGCAGTGACGGGACAGGGGTTTACAATGAGCAGTTCTTC.

V and J are TRBV11-3 and TRBJ2-5; TRBD1 aligns across 7 bases. The CDR3 contains 15 residues. CDR1 is SGHNT, CDR2 YENEEA, per germline. Trimming removed 5 bases from V and 4 bases from J; junction bases left unmatched: 10. The CDR3 DNA reads TGTGCCAGCAGCCTGACCGGACAGGATTCAGAGACCCAGTACTTC. Encoded protein: CASSLTGQDSETQYF.

The genes are TRBV5-1 and TRBJ1-3, with 10 bases matching TRBD1. This CDR3 region has 15 residues. Germline CDR1 and CDR2: SGHRS and YFSETQ. After removal of 4 bases from V and 4 bases from J, the junction contained 5 bases not matched to a gene. CDR3 loop: CASSLGTGEGNTIYF. DNA of the CDR3: TGCGCCAGCAGCCTCGGGACAGGGGAAGGAAACACCATATATTTT.

J is TRBJ2-2 and V is TRBV4-1; 11 bases line up with TRBD1. The CDR3 is made up of 16 amino acids. CDR1 MGHRA and CDR2 YSYEKL come from the germline V gene. V lost 2 bases, J lost 7 bases, and 6 bases stayed unmatched. The CDR3 bases are TGCGCCAGCAGCCAACTTGGACAGGGGGCGGTCGGGGAGCTGTTTTTT. This encodes CASSQLGQGAVGELFF.

The rearrangement uses TRBV5-4 and TRBJ2-7, with 8 bases lining up with TRBD2. Germline-derived CDR1 and CDR2 are SGHNT and YYREEE (reference sequence). The CDR3 contains 16 residues. Germline trimming cut 4 bases from V and 1 base from J; bases unmatched to any gene: 10. The CDR3 DNA follows: TGTGCCAGCAGCCTGGGCCCTAGCGGGCGATCCTACGAGCAGTACTTC. Residues: CASSLGPSGRSYEQYF. The full variable domain, completed using reference TRBV5-4 and TRBJ2-7, is ETGVTQSPTHLIKTRGQQVTLRCSSQSGHNTVSWYQQALGQGPQFIFQYYREEENGRGNFPPRFSGLQFPNYSSELNVNALELDDSALYLCASSLGPSGRSYEQYFGPGTRLTVT.

This sequence joins TRBV4-1 and TRBJ2-3; 8 nucleotides line up with TRBD1. This CDR3 region has 15 residues. V was pared by 0 bases and J by 6 bases, with 5 bases of the junction left unmatched. Germline CDR1 reads MGHRA; CDR2 reads YSYEKL. The CDR3 DNA reads TGCGCCAGCAGCCAAGAGGGGCAGGGGGCGGATACGCAGTATTTT. Its translation is CASSQEGQGADTQYF.

This chain joins TRBV30 and TRBJ1-3; D might be TRBD1 (5 bases). This CDR3 region has 15 residues. Trimming stripped 4 bases from V and 2 bases from J, with 15 bases between. CDR1 and CDR2 (germline): GTSNPN, SVGIG (reference sequence). The CDR3 DNA follows: TGTGCCTGGACTAGTGGTGGGGCGGCTGGAAACACCATATATTTT. Translation gives CAWTSGGAAGNTIYF. The entire variable domain, with the rest obtained from reference TRBV30 and TRBJ1-3, is as follows: SQTIHQWPATLVQPVGSPLSLECTVEGTSNPNLYWYRQAAGRGLQLLFYSVGIGQISSEVPQNLSASRPQDRQFILSSKKLLLSDSGFYLCAWTSGGAAGNTIYFGEGSWLTVV.

In regard to this clone: Distinct nucleotide sequences in the sample also encode this CDR3. V usage is TRBV27 and J usage is TRBJ1-1, with D possibly matching TRBD1 (6 bases). Germline loops: CDR1 MNHEY, CDR2 SMNVEV (reference sequence). The germline V and J ends were trimmed by 4 bases and 1 base, with 7 bases remaining between them. The CDR3 runs 13 residues. The CDR3 spells CASSSRGNTEAFF. DNA for the CDR3: TGTGCCAGCAGTTCCAGGGGGAACACTGAAGCTTTCTTT.

The chain joins TRBV5-1 to TRBJ1-2, with 7 bases identical to TRBD1. CDR3 length: 15 amino acids. Germline V gives CDR1 SGHRS, CDR2 YFSETQ. Trimming cost V 0 bases and J 2 bases; bases outside gene matches: 4. CDR3 in amino acids: CASSLGGTDNYGYTF. As DNA, the CDR3 is TGCGCCAGCAGCTTGGGAGGGACAGACAACTATGGCTACACCTTC. The full variable domain, rest sourced from reference TRBV5-1 and TRBJ1-2, is KAGVTQTPRYLIKTRGQQVTLSCSPISGHRSVSWYQQTPGQGLQFLFEYFSETQRNKGNFPGRFSGRQFSNSRSEMNVSTLELGDSALYLCASSLGGTDNYGYTFGSGTRLTVV.

This clone turned up a few times. The rearrangement links TRBV2 to TRBJ1-5; a weak D match, TRBD1 (6 bases). This CDR3 spans 12 amino acids. V was shortened by 7 bases and J by 3 bases, with 7 bases between the two germline ends. Germline CDR1 SNHLY, CDR2 FYNNEI. CDR3 in amino acids: CASNRVNQPQHF. CDR3 DNA: TGTGCCAGCAACAGGGTCAATCAGCCCCAGCATTTT. Full variable domain (outside the CDR3, taken from reference TRBV2 and TRBJ1-5): EPEVTQTPSHQVTQMGQEVILRCVPISNHLYFYWYRQILGQKVEFLVSFYNNEISEKSEIFDDQFSVERPDGSNFTLKIRSTKLEDSAMYFCASNRVNQPQHFGDGTRLSIL.

The rearrangement uses TRBV7-2 and TRBJ1-1, with D perhaps TRBD1 (5 bases). Trimming cost V 2 bases and J 1 base, with 8 bases left between them. Looked up from germline, CDR1 is SGHTA and CDR2 is FQGNSA. The CDR3 consists of 14 residues. The CDR3 coding sequence is TGTGCCAGCAGCTTAATGCAGGGGAACACTGAAGCTTTCTTT. Its translation is CASSLMQGNTEAFF.